This T cell receptor beta chain was identified in a study of blood T cell repertoires in COVID-19. Study overall: PBMCs, B-cell-depleted T cells, or T cells were the source of the cDNA or gDNA that made up the material.

Source study methods: By means of reference gene primer amplification, nucleated cell counts were estimated. Sequenced by immunoSEQ multiplex PCR; TCRdb stores in-frame clones only, minus some. The V and J calls and clone size come from that table; D and trimming were worked out from the DNA. The sample holds 150,000 or so clones, 82% seen once. V dropped 4 bases and J dropped 4 bases, with 13 bases sitting between them. Germline V gives CDR1 SGDLS, CDR2 YYNGEE. This CDR3 contains 14 residues. The sample comprised peripheral blood. The clonotype comes from a human donor with acute or convalescent COVID-19. The donor label of this sample is uncertain. J is TRBJ2-3 and V is TRBV9; D possibly corresponds to TRBD2 (6 bases). The CDR3 bases are TGTGCCAGCAGCCCACGGACTAACGCAGATACGCAGTATTTT. This gives the protein CASSPRTNADTQYF.